Listed below are T cell receptor beta chains from one sample, sequenced in a study of shared clonotypes between healthy human individuals. The table came from immunoSEQ multiplex PCR; TCRdb's copy has only in-frame clones and leaves some out. This table holds 90,000 to 120,000 clones, 67% found once. Sequenced input: memory CD8+ T cells sorted from blood. The source is a woman aged 25 to 39 in good health. CDR3s include the opening cysteine and the closing phenylalanine or tryptophan. A D gene is named only where the DNA matches it firmly. Where a row states a size, it is once, few, many or the class of an expanded clone; other rows omit it.

CATSYQVAASEAFF,TGTGCCACCAGCTACCAGGTGGCAGCAAGTGAAGCTTTCTTT,NA,14,TRBV15,TRBJ1-1,NA
CASSQQYGPYEQYF,TGCGCCAGCAGCCAACAATACGGGCCATACGAGCAGTACTTC,NA,14,TRBV4-1,TRBJ2-7,NA
CASSYSIQGNIQYF,TGTGCCAGCAGTTACTCGATCCAGGGGAACATTCAGTACTTC,NA,14,TRBV6-5,TRBJ2-4,few
CASSQGDLPVYEQYF,TGTGCCAGCAGCCAAGGAGATCTGCCCGTCTACGAGCAGTACTTC,NA,15,TRBV7-6,TRBJ2-7,NA
CASSFPTSYGYTF,TGTGCCAGCAGTTTCCCGACAAGCTATGGCTACACCTTC,NA,13,TRBV28,TRBJ1-2,medium-sized
CASSLRTGRTGNTIYF,TGTGCCAGCAGCCTACGGACAGGGAGGACTGGAAACACCATATATTTT,TRBD1,16,TRBV7-8,TRBJ1-3,NA
CASSDSRERDEQFF,TGTGCCAGCAGTGACTCGAGGGAGCGCGATGAGCAGTTCTTC,NA,14,TRBV6-4,TRBJ2-1,NA
CASSYDRNYGYTF,TGTGCCAGCAGCTACGACCGTAACTATGGCTACACCTTC,NA,13,TRBV5-4,TRBJ1-2,NA
CASSFVGAPVNYGYTF,TGTGCCAGCAGTTTCGTTGGGGCACCGGTTAACTATGGCTACACCTTC,NA,16,TRBV28,TRBJ1-2,NA
CASSLGIQGPETQYF,TGCGCCAGCAGCTTGGGGATACAGGGTCCAGAGACCCAGTACTTC,NA,15,TRBV5-1,TRBJ2-5,NA
CASSIRDLGLYGYTF,TGTGCCAGCAGTATCCGGGACCTTGGGCTCTATGGCTACACCTTC,NA,15,TRBV6-1,TRBJ1-2,NA
CATSLAGASDTQYF,TGTGCCACCTCATTAGCGGGAGCATCAGATACGCAGTATTTT,TRBD2,14,TRBV10-3,TRBJ2-3,NA
CASSLARRTDTPNTEAFF,TGTGCCAGCAGCTTAGCCAGGAGGACAGACACACCGAACACTGAAGCTTTCTTT,NA,18,TRBV7-8,TRBJ1-1,NA
CASSLGAGPYEQYF,TGCGCCAGCAGCTTGGGGGCAGGACCCTACGAGCAGTACTTC,NA,14,TRBV5-1,TRBJ2-7,NA
CASSLGGPTGELFF,TGTGCCAGCAGTTTAGGGGGCCCCACCGGGGAGCTGTTTTTT,NA,14,TRBV27,TRBJ2-2,once
CATSRAHLTSDSYEQYF,TGTGCCACCAGCAGAGCCCACCTAACTAGCGACTCCTACGAGCAGTACTTC,TRBD2,17,TRBV15,TRBJ2-7,once
CASSVVDTYGYTF,TGTGCCAGCAGCGTAGTAGACACATATGGCTACACCTTC,NA,13,TRBV9,TRBJ1-2,once
CASSYNGPWGYEQYF,TGTGCCAGCAGTTACAACGGCCCTTGGGGATACGAGCAGTACTTC,NA,15,TRBV6-5,TRBJ2-7,NA
CASSPGPINPMNTEAFF,TGTGCCAGCTCACCAGGTCCGATTAATCCTATGAACACTGAAGCTTTCTTT,NA,17,TRBV18,TRBJ1-1,NA
CASSSPLETKNTEAFF,TGTGCCAGCAGCTCCCCCCTGGAGACCAAGAACACTGAAGCTTTCTTT,NA,16,TRBV28,TRBJ1-1,NA
CASSVSGPANQPQHF,TGTGCCAGTAGTGTATCAGGGCCCGCAAATCAGCCCCAGCATTTT,NA,15,TRBV19,TRBJ1-5,NA
CASSLSPDRGTDTQYF,TGTGCCAGCAGCTTATCTCCTGATAGAGGCACAGATACGCAGTATTTT,NA,16,TRBV13,TRBJ2-3,NA
CSVEEGGLAGYEQYF,TGCAGCGTTGAAGAGGGGGGACTAGCGGGTTACGAGCAGTACTTC,TRBD2,15,TRBV29-1,TRBJ2-7,NA
CASSQEWAANTGELFF,TGTGCCAGCAGCCAAGAATGGGCGGCGAACACCGGGGAGCTGTTTTTT,NA,16,TRBV4-2,TRBJ2-2,NA
CASSAGSSYGYTF,TGTGCCAGCAGCGCCGGCAGCAGCTATGGCTACACCTTC,NA,13,TRBV9,TRBJ1-2,NA